The 16 T cell receptor beta chains presented below share a single source sample, sequenced in a study of T cells in Graves' hyperthyroidism and ophthalmopathy. Amplified TCR beta CDR3 regions derived from RNA transcripts. RT-PCR in the first round (using the HTBI primer set) targeted the TCR CDR3. One entry per CDR3 protein, called by TCRdb with MiXCR from the multiplex PCR reads. The sample carries under 600,000 distinct CDR3 sequences, approximately 15% recorded once. Source material: blood. These receptor sequences come from a woman between 35 and 50 years old with Graves' ophthalmopathy.

This clonotype was detected many times. The J gene is TRBJ2-3, the V gene TRBV20-1; D remains unclear. The CDR3 sequence is 13 residues long. The germline V gene has CDR1 DFQATT and CDR2 SNEGSKA (reference sequence). V lost 0 bases to trimming and J lost 4 bases, with 8 bases between them. In DNA, the CDR3 is TGCAGTGCTAGAGATCCGTATCCAGATACGCAGTATTTT. Amino acids: CSARDPYPDTQYF.

J is TRBJ1-2 and V is TRBV30; D possibly corresponds to TRBD1 (5 bases). The ends were cut back, 1 base at V and 0 bases at J, with 12 bases in the middle. CDR3 size: 15 residues. Germline CDR1 and CDR2: GTSNPN and SVGIG (reference sequence). The CDR3 spells CAWSGRGTTNYGYTF. The CDR3 DNA reads as TGTGCCTGGAGTGGCCGGGGGACGACTAACTATGGCTACACCTTC.

This clonotype has more than one count but fewer than ten. The genes are TRBV30 and TRBJ2-1, with D possibly matching TRBD1 (5 bases). CDR1 is GTSNPN, CDR2 SVGIG, per germline (reference sequence). V was shortened by 4 bases and J by 0 bases, with 16 bases between the two germline ends. This CDR3 is 16 amino acids long. The CDR3: CAWTPRGRSSYNEQFF. CDR3 in DNA: TGTGCCTGGACCCCAAGGGGCAGGAGCTCCTACAATGAGCAGTTCTTC. The full variable domain, with the rest looked up from reference TRBV30 and TRBJ2-1, is SQTIHQWPATLVQPVGSPLSLECTVEGTSNPNLYWYRQAAGRGLQLLFYSVGIGQISSEVPQNLSASRPQDRQFILSSKKLLLSDSGFYLCAWTPRGRSSYNEQFFGPGTRLTVL.

The chain carries TRBV19 and TRBJ2-7; D might be TRBD1 or TRBD2, each matching 5 bases. The CDR3 runs to 14 residues. V lost 7 bases and J 0 bases, leaving 13 bases between the germline ends. Germline V gene data show CDR1 as LNHDA and CDR2 as SQIVND (reference sequence). The CDR3 DNA follows: TGTGCCAGTAAGCCGGGACGGGACTCCTACGAGCAGTACTTC. It translates to CASKPGRDSYEQYF.

This clonotype appeared many times. This chain joins TRBV5-1 and TRBJ1-2, with 9 bases that match TRBD1. J gave up 3 bases and V 7 bases, and 7 bases lay outside the gene matches. The CDR3 runs to 14 residues. Germline values: CDR1 SGHRS, CDR2 YFSETQ. The DNA for the CDR3 is TGCGCCAGCTCTAGGACAGGGGACTACTATGGCTACACCTTC. Protein: CASSRTGDYYGYTF.

This clonotype has ten or more counts. The rearrangement links TRBV29-1 to TRBJ2-7; 9 bases match TRBD2. V was clipped by 7 bases and J by 2 bases; unmatched bases: 3. This CDR3 contains 12 residues. Germline V gives CDR1 SQVTM, CDR2 ANQGSEA. The CDR3, as DNA: TGCAGCGCTAGCGGGACGACCTACGAGCAGTACTTC. Translating gives CSASGTTYEQYF.

This clonotype showed up many times. The rearrangement joins TRBV2 to TRBJ1-1; D call uncertain. There are 13 residues in the CDR3. With 10 bases removed from V and 5 bases from J, the gap between germline ends came to 17 bases. From germline, CDR1 is SNHLY and CDR2 FYNNEI. In nucleotides, the CDR3 is TGTGCCACAAGGAATTCGAGGAATACTGAAGCTTTCTTT. The encoded protein is CATRNSRNTEAFF.

A note on this clonotype: A single base separates this from a much larger clone, so it may be a read error. The rearrangement links TRBV20-1 to TRBJ1-5; D may be TRBD1 (5 bases). Germline V gene lookup returns CDR1 DFQATT and CDR2 SNEGSKA (reference sequence). The CDR3 is 14 residues long. CDR3 sequence (DNA): TGCAGTGCTAGAGCCGGGGGTAGCAATCGGCCCCAGCATTTT. Protein product: CSARAGGSNRPQHF.

This clonotype was observed at least ten times. V and J are TRBV11-1 and TRBJ1-1; D might be TRBD1 (5 bases). Trimming removed 5 bases from V and 1 base from J, with 14 bases in between. The CDR3 is 15 amino acids. CDR1 and CDR2 from the germline V gene are SGHAT and FQDESV (reference sequence). CDR3 coding DNA: TGTGCCAGCAGCCTAGGTTCAAGGGGGAACACTGAAGCTTTCTTT. As protein: CASSLGSRGNTEAFF.

The rearrangement links TRBV2 to TRBJ2-3, with 7 bases fitting TRBD2. Looked up from germline, CDR1 is SNHLY and CDR2 is FYNNEI. There are 15 residues in the CDR3. Losses at the gene ends were 0 bases for V and 5 bases for J; bases not matched to a gene: 5. In DNA, the CDR3 is TGTGCCAGCAGTGAAGCCGGGGAGGGCCAAGATACGCAGTATTTT. Translated, it gives CASSEAGEGQDTQYF.

With respect to this clonotype: A read error is possible here, since a much larger clone lies one base away. The J gene is TRBJ1-5, the V gene TRBV30; 10 positions agree with TRBD1. Germline assignment: CDR1 GTSNPN and CDR2 SVGIG (reference sequence). CDR3 size: 17 residues. The junction had 9 bases not matched to a gene; V was cut back by 2 bases and J by 2 bases. DNA for the CDR3: TGTGCCTGGAGTCGGGCGTCCGGGACAGGGGGCAATCAGCCCCAGCATTTT. As protein: CAWSRASGTGGNQPQHF.

This clonotype was seen ten or more times. The chain combines TRBV12-3 or TRBV12-4 with TRBJ2-5; unclear D gene. CDR3 length equals 16 residues. Trimming left V 1 base short and J 0 bases short, with 12 bases between. CDR3 in DNA: TGTGCCAGCAGTTTAGGGCAGGCCCACTACCAAGAGACCCAGTACTTC. Translated: CASSLGQAHYQETQYF.

At least ten counts were recorded for this clonotype. CDR3 sequence reads: CASSFSNNEQFF. The CDR3 coding sequence is TGTGCCAGCAGCTTTAGTAACAATGAGCAGTTCTTC. The chain is built from TRBV11-2 and TRBJ2-1; D is unclear. Germline V gene data show CDR1 as SGHAT and CDR2 as FQNNGV. The CDR3 contains 12 residues. Trimming removed 3 bases from V and 5 bases from J, with 5 bases in between.

Ten or more counts support this clonotype. The chain is built from TRBV5-1 and TRBJ1-4; a possible D gene is TRBD1 (5 bases). Looked up from germline, CDR1 is SGHRS and CDR2 is YFSETQ. The CDR3 runs 16 residues. The ends were cut back, 4 bases at V and 2 bases at J, with 15 bases in the middle. DNA of the CDR3: TGCGCCAGCAGCGTGGACGAGGGGAGTACTAATGAAAAACTGTTTTTT. It codes for CASSVDEGSTNEKLFF.

As DNA, the CDR3 is TGTGCCAGCAGCCCGCAACAGGGTCGCGCCGGGGAGCTGTTTTTT. It encodes CASSPQQGRAGELFF. The genes are TRBV12-3 or TRBV12-4 and TRBJ2-2; D perhaps matches TRBD1 (6 bases). The CDR3 runs to 15 residues. Trimming shortened V by 6 bases and J by 6 bases, and 17 bases separated the two germline ends.

The chain joins TRBV4-2 to TRBJ2-7, with D unclear. V was trimmed by 3 bases and J by 0 bases, leaving 6 bases between them. The CDR3 length is 13 residues. In germline, CDR1 is LGHNA, CDR2 YNFKEQ. The CDR3 DNA is TGTGCCAGCAGCCACTTGGGCTCCTACGAGCAGTACTTC. Protein: CASSHLGSYEQYF.